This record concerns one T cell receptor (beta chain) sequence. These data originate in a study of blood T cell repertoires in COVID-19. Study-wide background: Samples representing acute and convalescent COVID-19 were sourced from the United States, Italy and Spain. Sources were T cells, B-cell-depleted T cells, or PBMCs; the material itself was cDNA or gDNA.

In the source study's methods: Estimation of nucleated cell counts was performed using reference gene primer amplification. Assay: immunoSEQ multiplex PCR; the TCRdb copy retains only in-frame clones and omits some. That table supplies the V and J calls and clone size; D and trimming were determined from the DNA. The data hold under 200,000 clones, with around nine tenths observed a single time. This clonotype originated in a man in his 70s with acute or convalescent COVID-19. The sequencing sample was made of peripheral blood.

This CDR3 is CASSVRETNIYF. CDR3 DNA sequence: TGTGCCAGCAGCGTCCGGGAGACGAACATATATTTT. The rearrangement links TRBV5-6 to TRBJ1-3, with D hard to call. Trimming took 4 bases from V and 12 from J, leaving 14 bases between them. This CDR3 is 12 amino acids long. CDR1 is SGHDT, CDR2 YYEEEE, per germline.